Below are 10 T cell receptor beta chains sequenced from a single sample in a study of identical twins. TCRdb passed the 5' RACE reads through MiXCR, listing each CDR3 protein once. Here the sample spans some 760,000 distinct CDR3 sequences, over 15% being singletons. Separately, the same data were catalogued under a study of T cells expressing NK-cell markers.

Sequencing was performed on PBMCs. These receptors all stem from a woman under 30 in good health.

This clonotype was seen only a few times. The genes are TRBV21-1 and TRBJ2-1; TRBD2 is the table's D call, not checked against the DNA. TRBV21-1 is a listed pseudogene. This CDR3 spans 15 amino acids. CDR3 amino acids: CASSHGTRTYNEQFF. The DNA of the CDR3 is TGTGCCAGCAGCCACGGGACTAGAACCTACAATGAGCAGTTCTTC.

There are a few counts of this clonotype. The chain recombines TRBV12-3 or TRBV12-4 with TRBJ2-3; 9 positions match TRBD2. Germline trimming cut 2 bases from V and 6 bases from J; bases unmatched to any gene: 21. The CDR3 runs to 20 residues. The CDR3 region has the DNA TGTGCCAGCAGTTTACCGACTCTAGCGGGGACCTACCACTCGGGGGATACGCAGTATTTT. The encoded protein is CASSLPTLAGTYHSGDTQYF.

The chain uses TRBV9 and TRBJ2-3, with D perhaps TRBD2 (6 bases). Trimming pared 3 bases from V and 5 bases from J, leaving 19 bases between. CDR1 is SGDLS, CDR2 YYNGEE, per germline. This CDR3 has 16 amino acids. CDR3 sequence reads: CASSAHDRLGGDTQYF. For the CDR3, the DNA is TGTGCCAGCAGCGCGCACGACCGCCTGGGGGGAGATACGCAGTATTTT. Full variable domain (missing parts from reference TRBV9 and TRBJ2-3): DSGVTQTPKHLITATGQRVTLRCSPRSGDLSVYWYQQSLDQGLQFLIQYYNGEERAKGNILERFSAQQFPDLHSELNLSSLELGDSALYFCASSAHDRLGGDTQYFGPGTRLTVL.

The rearrangement joins TRBV10-3 to TRBJ2-7; D perhaps matches TRBD2 (5 bases). The germline V gene has CDR1 ENHRY and CDR2 SYGVKD. This CDR3 is built from 14 residues. V was pared by 3 bases and J by 2 bases, with 11 bases between. In DNA, the CDR3 is TGTGCCATCAGTGAAGAGGGTCCAACCTACGAGCAGTACTTC. It specifies CAISEEGPTYEQYF.

V gene TRBV7-2 combines with J gene TRBJ2-7, with no clear D. CDR3 length equals 12 residues. Germline V lookup: CDR1 SGHTA, CDR2 FQGNSA. V lost 2 bases and J 6 bases, leaving 8 bases between the germline ends. The CDR3: CASSLRRTEQYF. For the CDR3, the DNA is TGTGCCAGCAGCTTAAGAAGGACCGAGCAGTACTTC. The full variable domain, rest sourced from reference TRBV7-2 and TRBJ2-7, is GAGVSQSPSNKVTEKGKDVELRCDPISGHTALYWYRQSLGQGLEFLIYFQGNSAPDKSGLPSDRFSAERTGGSVSTLTIQRTQQEDSAVYLCASSLRRTEQYFGPGTRLTVT.

In this sample, this clonotype turned up a few times. The V call is TRBV7-2, the J call TRBJ1-4; D is unresolved. There are 15 residues in the CDR3. V gave up 3 bases and J gave up 4 bases, with 12 bases separating them. Germline V CDR1 and CDR2: SGHTA, FQGNSA. The CDR3 sequence: CASSFGLADNEKLFF. Written as DNA, the CDR3 is TGTGCCAGCAGCTTCGGCTTGGCAGATAATGAAAAACTGTTTTTT.

This clonotype was counted a few times. The gene calls are TRBV4-3 and TRBJ2-3; 10 bases align to TRBD2. The CDR3 extends over 16 amino acids. With 4 bases clipped from V and 5 bases from J, the junction kept 9 bases outside the gene matches. Germline CDR1 and CDR2: LGHNA and YSLEER. The CDR3 nucleotides read TGCGCCAGCAGCCCGGGGACCGCTAGCGGGAGAGATACGCAGTATTTT. Residues: CASSPGTASGRDTQYF.

This clonotype came up a few times. This chain uses TRBV4-3 with TRBJ2-1, with 9 positions matching TRBD2. This CDR3 contains 16 residues. V lost 0 bases, J lost 15 bases, and 15 bases stayed unmatched. Germline V CDR1 and CDR2: LGHNA, YSLEER. The CDR3 DNA is TGCGCCAGCAGCCAAGATGGTTGGGTAGCGGGGGAGGCATTGTTCTTC. Protein sequence: CASSQDGWVAGEALFF.

This clonotype has ten or more counts. V usage is TRBV12-3 or TRBV12-4 and J usage is TRBJ1-1; D gene ambiguous. The length of the CDR3 is 11 residues. V was shortened by 3 bases and J by 10 bases, with 9 bases between the two germline ends. CDR3 residues: CASSLTGRAFF. The CDR3 DNA sequence: TGTGCCAGCAGTTTGACCGGACGAGCTTTCTTT.

The CDR3 nucleotides read TGTGCCACCACCGGGACCCTCGGAAACACCATATATTTT. Translating gives CATTGTLGNTIYF. This chain joins TRBV15 and TRBJ1-3, with D possibly TRBD1 on 5 matching bases. The CDR3 length is 13 residues. Germline V lookup: CDR1 LNHNV, CDR2 YYDKDF (reference sequence). Trimming pared 7 bases from V and 4 bases from J, leaving 11 bases between.